One sample yielded the 28 T cell receptor beta chains listed below, sequenced in a study of neoadjuvant anti-PD-1 for oral cavity cancer. Sample time point: after neoadjuvant nivolumab, at surgical resection. TCRdb keeps only in-frame clones here, not all; method: immunoSEQ multiplex PCR. In the table there are over 10,000 clones, about 64% of which are singletons. The sample in question was PBMCs, obtained after nivolumab (anti-PD-1) treatment. The receptors originated from a person aged 35-80 years with oral cavity squamous cell carcinoma.

This chain connects TRBV7-3 to TRBJ2-3; D gene uncertain. CDR1 and CDR2 from the germline V gene are SGHTA and FQGTGA. V lost 4 bases to trimming and J lost 1 base, with 6 bases between them. This CDR3 is 13 amino acids long. The CDR3 DNA sequence: TGTGCCAGCAGCTACGTAGGCACAGATACGCAGTATTTT. It is translated as CASSYVGTDTQYF. The full variable domain, its missing parts supplied by reference TRBV7-3 and TRBJ2-3, is GAGVSQTPSNKVTEKGKYVELRCDPISGHTALYWYRQSLGQGPEFLIYFQGTGAADDSGLPNDRFFAVRPEGSVSTLKIQRTERGDSAVYLCASSYVGTDTQYFGPGTRLTVL.

This clone has a handful of counts. The chain is built from TRBV6-5 and TRBJ2-2, with D perhaps TRBD2 (6 bases). Trimming pared 5 bases from V and 7 bases from J, leaving 17 bases between. Germline V CDR1 and CDR2: MNHEY, SVGAGI. The CDR3 has 15 amino acids. CDR3 protein: CASSRVGGALGELFF. CDR3 bases: TGTGCCAGCAGTCGGGTGGGGGGAGCCCTCGGGGAGCTGTTTTTT.

This clone was recorded a few times. The chain links TRBV7-2 to TRBJ1-3; D might be TRBD1 (6 bases). Germline lookup yields CDR1 SGHTA and CDR2 FQGNSA. V lost 5 bases and J lost 3, with 11 bases in between. The CDR3 runs 14 residues. As DNA, the CDR3 is TGTGCCAGCAGCCCAGGGACATATGGAAACACCATATATTTT. Amino acids: CASSPGTYGNTIYF.

This chain connects TRBV2 to TRBJ2-7; D possibly uses TRBD1 or TRBD2 (6 bases each). V lost 4 bases to trimming and J lost 1 base, with 11 bases between them. Germline V lookup: CDR1 SNHLY, CDR2 FYNNEI. This CDR3 region has 14 residues. The CDR3 reads CASSAGAGSYEQYF. In DNA form, the CDR3 reads TGTGCCAGCAGTGCGGGGGCGGGTTCCTACGAGCAGTACTTC.

V is TRBV6-6 and J is TRBJ2-7; TRBD2 matches at 8 bases. CDR3 length: 15 residues. J gave up 7 bases and V 7 bases, and 15 bases lay outside the gene matches. From germline, CDR1 is MNHNY and CDR2 SVGAGI (reference sequence). DNA of the CDR3: TGTGCCAGCAATCAACGGGAGGGCCTGGCGGGGGAGCAGTACTTC. Translated, it gives CASNQREGLAGEQYF.

This clone has only one observation. The CDR3 DNA sequence: TGTGCCAGCAGTTACTCAGGCTATGGCTACACCTTC. Its protein product is CASSYSGYGYTF. J is TRBJ1-2 and V is TRBV6-5; D not certain. There are 12 residues in the CDR3. Trimming shortened V by 0 bases and J by 4 bases, and 3 bases separated the two germline ends. CDR1 is MNHEY, CDR2 SVGAGI, per germline.

This clone was seen a few times. This chain joins TRBV7-9 and TRBJ2-2; TRBD1 matches 10 bases. V gave up 3 bases and J gave up 4 bases; unmatched junction bases: 8. CDR3 length equals 17 residues. The germline V gene has CDR1 SEHNR and CDR2 FQNEAQ (reference sequence). The CDR3 DNA sequence: TGTGCCAGCAGCTTGCCGGGACAGGGGCTGTTCACCGGGGAGCTGTTTTTT. Translated, it gives CASSLPGQGLFTGELFF.

V is TRBV7-8 and J is TRBJ1-3; D not certain. This CDR3 contains 15 residues. Germline loops: CDR1 SGHVS, CDR2 FQNEAQ. V lost 0 bases, J lost 0 bases, and 6 bases lay in between. CDR3 region: CASSLATDSGNTIYF. The CDR3 nucleotides are TGTGCCAGCAGCTTAGCGACCGACTCTGGAAACACCATATATTTT.

The chain links TRBV27 to TRBJ1-1; D ambiguous. CDR1 is MNHEY, CDR2 SMNVEV, per germline (reference sequence). Trimming removed 3 bases at V and 1 base at J, with 9 bases between. The CDR3 has 14 residues. CDR3 region: CASSFFHGNTEAFF. CDR3 nucleotides: TGTGCCAGCAGTTTTTTTCACGGGAACACTGAAGCTTTCTTT.

The J gene is TRBJ2-1, the V gene TRBV4-1; D is tentatively TRBD1 or TRBD2 (5 bases each). Germline V CDR1 and CDR2: MGHRA, YSYEKL. Trimming left V 5 bases short and J 7 bases short, with 18 bases between. The CDR3 runs to 15 residues. The CDR3 nucleotides are TGCGCCAGCAGCTGGGCTGGGGGTTCAGGTAATGAGCAGTTCTTC. This encodes CASSWAGGSGNEQFF.

This chain connects TRBV15 to TRBJ2-6, with D possibly being TRBD2 (5 bases). Deletions cut 5 bases from V and 1 base from J, with 9 bases between. The CDR3 runs 15 residues. CDR1 is LNHNV, CDR2 YYDKDF, per germline (reference sequence). The CDR3 region has the DNA TGTGCCACCAGCCCGGACTCTTCTGGGGCCAACGTCCTGACTTTC. As protein: CATSPDSSGANVLTF.

This clone was picked up a small number of times. The rearrangement links TRBV7-9 to TRBJ1-4; no firm D call. CDR3 size: 11 residues. Germline V gives CDR1 SEHNR, CDR2 FQNEAQ (reference sequence). V was cut by 5 bases and J by 13 bases, with 11 bases left in between. CDR3 region: CASSGEARLFF. CDR3 coding DNA: TGTGCCAGCAGCGGGGAAGCGAGACTGTTTTTT.

This clone was observed a few times. The chain employs TRBV21-1 and TRBJ2-7; the listed D gene, TRBD2, was not tested against the DNA. TRBV21-1 corresponds to a pseudogene. The CDR3 length is 13 residues. DNA of the CDR3: TGTGCCAGCAGCAAAAATCGAGCCTACGAGCAGTACTTC. Encoded protein: CASSKNRAYEQYF.

J is TRBJ2-1 and V is TRBV9; no definite D call. The CDR3 is 15 amino acids. V was pared by 0 bases and J by 0 bases, with 7 bases between. CDR1 and CDR2 from the germline V gene are SGDLS and YYNGEE. The CDR3 bases are TGTGCCAGCAGCGTAGTGACTGGCTCCTACAATGAGCAGTTCTTC. Translation: CASSVVTGSYNEQFF.

The chain has TRBV28 and TRBJ1-5; the D gene is possibly TRBD1 (5 bases). CDR1 MDHEN and CDR2 SYDVKM come from the germline V gene. The CDR3 is 13 residues long. CDR3 in DNA: TGTGCTTTGGGGCAGTATAGCAATCAGCCCCAGCATTTT. Residues: CALGQYSNQPQHF. The whole variable domain, filled in from reference TRBV28 and TRBJ1-5, reads DVKVTQSSRYLVKRTGEKVFLECVQDMDHENMFWYRQDPGLGLRLIYFSYDVKMKEKGDIPEGYSVSREKKERFSLILESASTNQTSMYLCALGQYSNQPQHFGDGTRLSIL.

The V and J genes are TRBV12-2 and TRBJ1-2; the table calls TRBD1, which could not be checked here. TRBV12-2 is designated a pseudogene. CDR3 length: 19 residues. CDR3 DNA: TGTGCAAGTCGCTTAAGGCGGGCGGGGACAGGGGGCGCGGGCTATGGCTACACCTTC. Amino acids: CASRLRRAGTGGAGYGYTF.

This clone showed up just a few times. The chain couples TRBV10-1 to TRBJ1-1, with no clear D. The ends were cut back, 6 bases at V and 3 bases at J, with 14 bases in the middle. Germline CDR1 reads WNHNN; CDR2 reads SYGVQD (reference sequence). CDR3 length: 14 amino acids. The CDR3 region has the DNA TGCGCCAGCAGGGAGGGAGGAGAACACACTGAAGCTTTCTTT. Residues: CASREGGEHTEAFF.

In this sample, this clone turned up once. The chain combines TRBV6-5 with TRBJ1-1; unclear D gene. This CDR3 contains 12 residues. CDR1 and CDR2 (germline): MNHEY, SVGAGI. V was clipped by 5 bases and J by 5 bases, with 9 bases between them. CDR3 sequence: CASSDWRTEAFF. Here the CDR3 DNA reads TGTGCCAGCAGTGACTGGAGGACTGAAGCTTTCTTT.

The chain carries TRBV30 and TRBJ1-4; a possible D gene is TRBD1 (5 bases). Trimming took 6 bases from V and 5 from J, leaving 16 bases between them. The CDR3 has 14 residues. Looked up from germline, CDR1 is GTSNPN and CDR2 is SVGIG (reference sequence). This CDR3 reads CACALGGRNEKLFF. In DNA, the CDR3 is TGTGCCTGTGCCCTCGGGGGACGAAATGAAAAACTGTTTTTT.

The chain joins TRBV5-6 to TRBJ2-2; D not certain. Germline assignment: CDR1 SGHDT and CDR2 YYEEEE. This CDR3 contains 15 residues. Trimming removed 0 bases at V and 5 bases at J, with 11 bases between. CDR3 sequence reads: CASSLATLSTGELFF. In nucleotides, the CDR3 is TGTGCCAGCAGCTTGGCCACGCTATCTACCGGGGAGCTGTTTTTT.

The V gene is TRBV6-5, the J gene TRBJ2-1; D may be TRBD1 (6 bases). The germline gives CDR1 MNHEY, CDR2 SVGAGI. The CDR3 loop spans 13 amino acids. V was cut by 6 bases and J by 3 bases, with 9 bases left in between. CDR3 residues: CASSRDIYNEQFF. The CDR3 DNA sequence: TGTGCCAGCAGCAGGGACATCTACAATGAGCAGTTCTTC.

V usage is TRBV6-4 and J usage is TRBJ2-2; D ambiguous. CDR3 length equals 14 residues. V dropped 5 bases and J dropped 2 bases, with 9 bases sitting between them. Germline assignment: CDR1 MRHNA and CDR2 SNTAGT. The CDR3 region is CASSPEPNTGELFF. The CDR3 bases are TGTGCCAGCAGTCCAGAGCCAAACACCGGGGAGCTGTTTTTT.

The V and J genes are TRBV10-3 and TRBJ2-7, with 9 bases identical to TRBD2. V lost 0 bases and J lost 3; bases outside the gene matches: 9. There are 17 residues in the CDR3. From germline, CDR1 is ENHRY and CDR2 SYGVKD. CDR3 in amino acids: CAISESVGAGGLYEQYF. The CDR3, as DNA: TGTGCCATCAGTGAGTCGGTTGGGGCGGGAGGGCTCTACGAGCAGTACTTC.

The chain employs TRBV7-3 and TRBJ2-5; D is uncertain. Germline CDR1 is SGHTA and CDR2 is FQGTGA. This CDR3 contains 13 residues. The V and J ends lost 0 bases and 5 bases respectively, with 7 bases between them. CDR3 coding DNA: TGTGCCAGCAGCTTAACGTTCGGGGAGACCCAGTACTTC. It translates to CASSLTFGETQYF.

The chain has TRBV6-6 and TRBJ2-1, with TRBD2 matching 9 bases. The CDR3 is 16 residues long. Germline V lookup: CDR1 MNHNY, CDR2 SVGAGI (reference sequence). The V gene end was trimmed by 3 bases and the J gene end by 8 bases; junction bases not matched to a gene: 11. The CDR3 here is CASSYGVGGRADEQFF. As DNA, the CDR3 is TGTGCCAGCAGTTATGGGGTAGGCGGGAGGGCCGATGAGCAGTTCTTC.

The chain has TRBV19 and TRBJ2-7; 8 bases agree with TRBD1. V was pared by 3 bases and J by 2 bases, with 6 bases of the junction left unmatched. Germline V gene data show CDR1 as LNHDA and CDR2 as SQIVND (reference sequence). This CDR3 region has 15 residues. Here the CDR3 DNA reads TGTGCCAGTAGTATTCGACAGGGGATCCCCTACGAGCAGTACTTC. Translation: CASSIRQGIPYEQYF.

The J gene is TRBJ1-1, the V gene TRBV28; D perhaps matches TRBD1 (6 bases). This CDR3 spans 15 amino acids. Looked up from germline, CDR1 is MDHEN and CDR2 is SYDVKM. V shed 4 bases and J shed 1 base, with 13 bases lying between them. CDR3: CASSSAGHSNTEAFF. The CDR3 DNA sequence: TGTGCCAGCAGTTCCGCGGGACATTCGAACACTGAAGCTTTCTTT.

In its sample, this clone was seen a few times. The rearrangement links TRBV6-1 to TRBJ2-7, with D possibly matching TRBD2 (5 bases). Germline V lookup: CDR1 MNHNS, CDR2 SASEGT. This CDR3 contains 14 residues. The V end was cut by 2 bases, the J end by 7 bases, with 15 bases between. The chain's CDR3 is CASSEPGFRGEQYF. As DNA, the CDR3 is TGTGCCAGCAGTGAACCGGGGTTCCGGGGAGAGCAGTACTTC.